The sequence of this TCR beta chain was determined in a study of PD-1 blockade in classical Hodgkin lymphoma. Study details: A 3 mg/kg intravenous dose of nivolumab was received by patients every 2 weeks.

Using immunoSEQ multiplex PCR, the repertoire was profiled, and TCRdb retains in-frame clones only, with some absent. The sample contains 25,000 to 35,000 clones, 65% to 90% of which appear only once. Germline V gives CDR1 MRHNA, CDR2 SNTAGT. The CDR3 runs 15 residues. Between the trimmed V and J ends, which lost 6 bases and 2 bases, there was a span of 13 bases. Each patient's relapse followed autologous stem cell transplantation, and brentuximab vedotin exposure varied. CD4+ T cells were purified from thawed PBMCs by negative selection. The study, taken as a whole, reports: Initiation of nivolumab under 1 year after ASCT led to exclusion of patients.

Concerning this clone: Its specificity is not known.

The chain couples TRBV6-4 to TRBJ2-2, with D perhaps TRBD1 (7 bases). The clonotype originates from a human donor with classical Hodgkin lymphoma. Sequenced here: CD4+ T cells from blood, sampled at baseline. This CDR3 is CASSSQGTNTGELFF. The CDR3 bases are TGTGCCAGCAGCTCACAGGGGACTAACACCGGGGAGCTGTTTTTT.